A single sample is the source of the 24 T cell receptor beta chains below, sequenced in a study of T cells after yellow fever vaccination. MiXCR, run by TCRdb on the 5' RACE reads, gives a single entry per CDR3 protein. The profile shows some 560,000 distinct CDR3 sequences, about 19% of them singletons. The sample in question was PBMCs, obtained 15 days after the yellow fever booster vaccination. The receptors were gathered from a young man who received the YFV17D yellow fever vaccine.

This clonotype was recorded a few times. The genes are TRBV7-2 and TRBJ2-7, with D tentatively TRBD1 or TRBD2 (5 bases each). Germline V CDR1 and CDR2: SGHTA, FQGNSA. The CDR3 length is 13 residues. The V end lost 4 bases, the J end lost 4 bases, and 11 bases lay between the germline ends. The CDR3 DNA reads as TGTGCCAGCAGCTCCCGGGGCCAATACGAGCAGTACTTC. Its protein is CASSSRGQYEQYF. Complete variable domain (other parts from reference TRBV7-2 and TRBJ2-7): GAGVSQSPSNKVTEKGKDVELRCDPISGHTALYWYRQSLGQGLEFLIYFQGNSAPDKSGLPSDRFSAERTGGSVSTLTIQRTQQEDSAVYLCASSSRGQYEQYFGPGTRLTVT.

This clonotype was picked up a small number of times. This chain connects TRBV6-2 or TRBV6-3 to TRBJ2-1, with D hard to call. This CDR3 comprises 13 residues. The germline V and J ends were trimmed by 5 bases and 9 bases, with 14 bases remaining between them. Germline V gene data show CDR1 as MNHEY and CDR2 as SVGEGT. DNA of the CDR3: TGTGCCAGCAGTCGAAATAGCCGTGGTGAGCAGTTCTTC. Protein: CASSRNSRGEQFF.

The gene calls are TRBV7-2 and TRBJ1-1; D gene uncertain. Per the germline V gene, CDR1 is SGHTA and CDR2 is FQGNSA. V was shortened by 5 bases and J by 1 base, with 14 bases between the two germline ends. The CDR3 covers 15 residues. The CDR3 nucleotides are TGTGCCAGCAGCCCCAGAGCAGACGGGAACACTGAAGCTTTCTTT. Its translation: CASSPRADGNTEAFF.

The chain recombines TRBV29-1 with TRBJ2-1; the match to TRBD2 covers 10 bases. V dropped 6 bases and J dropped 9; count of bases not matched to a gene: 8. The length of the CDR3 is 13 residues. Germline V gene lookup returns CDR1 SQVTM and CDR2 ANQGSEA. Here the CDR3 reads CSVDSGRRGEQFF. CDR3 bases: TGCAGCGTAGATAGCGGGAGGCGTGGTGAGCAGTTCTTC.

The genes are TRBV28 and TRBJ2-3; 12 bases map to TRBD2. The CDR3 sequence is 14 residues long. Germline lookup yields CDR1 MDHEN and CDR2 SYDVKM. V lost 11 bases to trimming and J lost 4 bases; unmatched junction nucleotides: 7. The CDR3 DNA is TGTGCCGGGAAGACTAGCGGGAGTTCAGATACGCAGTATTTT. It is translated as CAGKTSGSSDTQYF. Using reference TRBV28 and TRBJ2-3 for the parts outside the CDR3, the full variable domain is DVKVTQSSRYLVKRTGEKVFLECVQDMDHENMFWYRQDPGLGLRLIYFSYDVKMKEKGDIPEGYSVSREKKERFSLILESASTNQTSMYLCAGKTSGSSDTQYFGPGTRLTVL.

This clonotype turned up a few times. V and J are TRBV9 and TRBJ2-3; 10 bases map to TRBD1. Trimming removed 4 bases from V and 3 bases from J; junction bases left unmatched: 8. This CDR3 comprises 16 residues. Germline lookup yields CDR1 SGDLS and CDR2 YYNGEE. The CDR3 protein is CASSTLTGGATDTQYF. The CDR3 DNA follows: TGTGCCAGCAGCACATTGACAGGGGGCGCAACAGATACGCAGTATTTT.

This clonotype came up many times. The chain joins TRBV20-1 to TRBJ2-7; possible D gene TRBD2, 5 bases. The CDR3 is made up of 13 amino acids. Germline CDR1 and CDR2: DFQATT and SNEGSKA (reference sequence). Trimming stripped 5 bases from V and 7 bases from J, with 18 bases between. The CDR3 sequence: CSAPEGTLDEQYF. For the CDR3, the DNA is TGCAGTGCTCCCGAGGGAACCCTGGATGAGCAGTACTTC.

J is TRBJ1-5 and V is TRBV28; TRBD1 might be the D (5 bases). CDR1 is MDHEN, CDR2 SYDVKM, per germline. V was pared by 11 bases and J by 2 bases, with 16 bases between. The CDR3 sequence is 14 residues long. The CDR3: CALARGGGNQPQHF. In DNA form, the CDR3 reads TGTGCCCTCGCGCGGGGGGGGGGCAATCAGCCCCAGCATTTT.

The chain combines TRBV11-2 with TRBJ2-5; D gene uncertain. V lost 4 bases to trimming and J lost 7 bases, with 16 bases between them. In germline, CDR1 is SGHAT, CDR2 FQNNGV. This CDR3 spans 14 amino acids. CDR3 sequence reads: CASSSSDSPSTQYF. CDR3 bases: TGTGCCAGCAGCTCATCCGATAGCCCCTCGACCCAGTACTTC.

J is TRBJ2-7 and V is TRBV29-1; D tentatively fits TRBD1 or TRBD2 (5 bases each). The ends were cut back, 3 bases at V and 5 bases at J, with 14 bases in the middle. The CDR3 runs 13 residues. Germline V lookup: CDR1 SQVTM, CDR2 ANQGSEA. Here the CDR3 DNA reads TGCAGCGTTGATCGGGGCGGGTCCGACGAGCAGTACTTC. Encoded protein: CSVDRGGSDEQYF.

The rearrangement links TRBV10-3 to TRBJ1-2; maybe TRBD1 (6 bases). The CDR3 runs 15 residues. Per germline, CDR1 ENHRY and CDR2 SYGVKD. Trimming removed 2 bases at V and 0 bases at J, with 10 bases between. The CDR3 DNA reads TGTGCCATCAGTGAGGGGGGGGCCGCTAACTATGGCTACACCTTC. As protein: CAISEGGAANYGYTF.

CDR3 DNA sequence: TGTGCCAGCAGCCCTAATTCTAGCGGGGAGCTGTTTTTT. This gives the protein CASSPNSSGELFF. The chain joins TRBV7-3 to TRBJ2-2; D unresolved. V was pared by 5 bases and J by 7 bases, with 11 bases between. Germline assignment: CDR1 SGHTA and CDR2 FQGTGA. The CDR3 runs to 13 residues.

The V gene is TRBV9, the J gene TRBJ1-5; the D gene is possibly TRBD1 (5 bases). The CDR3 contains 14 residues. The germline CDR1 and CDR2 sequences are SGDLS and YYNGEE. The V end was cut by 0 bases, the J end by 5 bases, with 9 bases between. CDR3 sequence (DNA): TGTGCCAGCAGCGTAGACGGGGCTTATCAGCCCCAGCATTTT. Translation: CASSVDGAYQPQHF.

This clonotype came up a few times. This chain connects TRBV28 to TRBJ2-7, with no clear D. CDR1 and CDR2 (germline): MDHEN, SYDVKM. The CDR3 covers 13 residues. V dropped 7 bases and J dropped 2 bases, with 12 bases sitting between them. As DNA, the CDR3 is TGTGCCAGCACCATCGGGCCCCCCTACGAGCAGTACTTC. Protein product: CASTIGPPYEQYF.

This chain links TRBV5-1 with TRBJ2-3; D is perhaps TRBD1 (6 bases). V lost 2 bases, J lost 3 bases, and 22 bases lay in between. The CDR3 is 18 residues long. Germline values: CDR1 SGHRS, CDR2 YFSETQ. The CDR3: CASSFMPLTGSGTDTQYF. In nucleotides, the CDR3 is TGCGCCAGCAGCTTTATGCCCTTAACAGGGAGTGGGACAGATACGCAGTATTTT.

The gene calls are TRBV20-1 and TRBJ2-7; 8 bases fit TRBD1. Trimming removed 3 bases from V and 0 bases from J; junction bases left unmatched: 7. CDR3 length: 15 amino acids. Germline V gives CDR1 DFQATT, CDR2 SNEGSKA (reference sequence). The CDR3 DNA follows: TGCAGTGCTAGGACTGGGACAGGTTACTCCTACGAGCAGTACTTC. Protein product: CSARTGTGYSYEQYF.

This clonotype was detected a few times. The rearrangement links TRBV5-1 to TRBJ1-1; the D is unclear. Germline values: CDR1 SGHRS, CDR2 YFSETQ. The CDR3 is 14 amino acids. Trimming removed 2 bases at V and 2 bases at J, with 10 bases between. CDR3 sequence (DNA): TGCGCCAGCAGCTTACCCAGTGGAAACACTGAAGCTTTCTTT. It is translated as CASSLPSGNTEAFF.

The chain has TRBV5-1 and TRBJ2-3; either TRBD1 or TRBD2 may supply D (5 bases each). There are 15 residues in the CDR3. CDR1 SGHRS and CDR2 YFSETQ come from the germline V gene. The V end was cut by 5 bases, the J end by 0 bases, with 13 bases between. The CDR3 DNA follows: TGCGCCAGCAGAACCCGGGGCATGAGCACAGATACGCAGTATTTT. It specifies CASRTRGMSTDTQYF.

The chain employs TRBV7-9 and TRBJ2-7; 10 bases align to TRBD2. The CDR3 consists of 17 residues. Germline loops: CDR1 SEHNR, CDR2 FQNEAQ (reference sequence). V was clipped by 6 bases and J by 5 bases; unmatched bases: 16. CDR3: CASSLPTSGRARHEQYF. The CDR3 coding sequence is TGTGCCAGCAGTTTACCCACCAGCGGGAGGGCCAGGCACGAGCAGTACTTC.

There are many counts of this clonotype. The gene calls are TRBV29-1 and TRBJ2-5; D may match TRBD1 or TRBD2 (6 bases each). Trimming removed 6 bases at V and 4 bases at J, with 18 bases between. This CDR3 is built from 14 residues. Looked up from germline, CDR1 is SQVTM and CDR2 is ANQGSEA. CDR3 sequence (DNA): TGCAGCGTAGGCCCAGGGGAGGTAGGAGAGACCCAGTACTTC. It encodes CSVGPGEVGETQYF.

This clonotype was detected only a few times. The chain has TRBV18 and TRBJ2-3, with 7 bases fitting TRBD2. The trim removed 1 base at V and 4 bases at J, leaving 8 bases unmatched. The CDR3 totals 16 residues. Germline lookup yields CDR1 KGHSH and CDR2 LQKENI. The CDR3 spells CASSPRGGSPADTQYF. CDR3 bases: TGTGCCAGCTCACCACGGGGCGGGAGCCCCGCAGATACGCAGTATTTT.

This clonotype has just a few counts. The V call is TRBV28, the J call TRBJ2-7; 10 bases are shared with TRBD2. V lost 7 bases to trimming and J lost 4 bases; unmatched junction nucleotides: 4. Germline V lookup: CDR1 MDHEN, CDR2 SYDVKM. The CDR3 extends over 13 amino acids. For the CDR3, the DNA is TGTGCCAGCATACTAGCGGGAACGTACGAGCAGTACTTC. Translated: CASILAGTYEQYF.

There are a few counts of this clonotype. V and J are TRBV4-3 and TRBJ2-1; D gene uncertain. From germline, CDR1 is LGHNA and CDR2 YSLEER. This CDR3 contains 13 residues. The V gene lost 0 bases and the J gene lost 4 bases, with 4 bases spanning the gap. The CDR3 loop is CASSQDGYNEQFF. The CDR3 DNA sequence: TGCGCCAGCAGCCAAGATGGATACAATGAGCAGTTCTTC.

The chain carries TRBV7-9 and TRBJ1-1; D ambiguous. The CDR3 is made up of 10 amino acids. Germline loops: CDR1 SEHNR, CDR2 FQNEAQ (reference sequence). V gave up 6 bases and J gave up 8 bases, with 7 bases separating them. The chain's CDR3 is CASRGSEAFF. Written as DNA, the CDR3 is TGTGCCAGCAGAGGGAGCGAAGCTTTCTTT.